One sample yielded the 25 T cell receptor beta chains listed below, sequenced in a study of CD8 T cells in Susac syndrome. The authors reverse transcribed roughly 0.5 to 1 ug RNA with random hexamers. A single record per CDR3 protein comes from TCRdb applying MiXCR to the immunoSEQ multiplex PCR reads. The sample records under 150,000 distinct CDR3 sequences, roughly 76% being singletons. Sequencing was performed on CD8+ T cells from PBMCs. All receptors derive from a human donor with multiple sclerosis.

The CDR3 bases are TGTGCCAGCAGCTTAGTGGGCTGGGAGAATGGCTACACCTTC. Protein sequence: CASSLVGWENGYTF. The genes are TRBV7-9 and TRBJ1-2; D gene uncertain. This CDR3 has 14 residues. CDR1 and CDR2 (germline): SEHNR, FQNEAQ (reference sequence). V shed 1 base and J shed 6 bases, with 12 bases lying between them. The whole variable domain, remainder taken from reference TRBV7-9 and TRBJ1-2, is DTGVSQNPRHKITKRGQNVTFRCDPISEHNRLYWYRQTLGQGPEFLTYFQNEAQLEKSRLLSDRFSAERPKGSFSTLEIQRTEQGDSAMYLCASSLVGWENGYTFGSGTRLTVV.

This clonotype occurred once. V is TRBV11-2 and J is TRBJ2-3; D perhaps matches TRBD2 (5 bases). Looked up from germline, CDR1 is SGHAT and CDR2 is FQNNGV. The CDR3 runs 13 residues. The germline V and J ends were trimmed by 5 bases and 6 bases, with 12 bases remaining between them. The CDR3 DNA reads TGTGCCAGCAGCGACAATGGAGGTGATACGCAGTATTTT. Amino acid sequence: CASSDNGGDTQYF.

DNA for the CDR3: TGTGCCAGCAGTCTAAGCGGGGGGGATGAGCAGTTCTTC. The encoded protein is CASSLSGGDEQFF. V gene TRBV12-3 or TRBV12-4 combines with J gene TRBJ2-1; 10 nucleotides match TRBD2. The trim removed 5 bases at V and 8 bases at J, leaving 3 bases unmatched. This CDR3 is 13 amino acids long.

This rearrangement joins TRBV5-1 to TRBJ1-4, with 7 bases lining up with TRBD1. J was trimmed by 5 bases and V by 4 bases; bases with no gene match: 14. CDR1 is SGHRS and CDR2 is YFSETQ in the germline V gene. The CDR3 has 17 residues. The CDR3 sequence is CASSVDQGGTENEKLFF. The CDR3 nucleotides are TGCGCCAGCAGCGTAGATCAAGGAGGGACAGAGAATGAAAAACTGTTTTTT. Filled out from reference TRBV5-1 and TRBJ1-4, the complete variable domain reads KAGVTQTPRYLIKTRGQQVTLSCSPISGHRSVSWYQQTPGQGLQFLFEYFSETQRNKGNFPGRFSGRQFSNSRSEMNVSTLELGDSALYLCASSVDQGGTENEKLFFGSGTQLSVL.

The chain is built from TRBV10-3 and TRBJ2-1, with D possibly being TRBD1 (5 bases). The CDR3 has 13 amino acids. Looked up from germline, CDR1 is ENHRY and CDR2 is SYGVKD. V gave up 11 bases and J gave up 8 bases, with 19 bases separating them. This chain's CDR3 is CAAQGVSGDEQFF. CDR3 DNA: TGTGCCGCCCAAGGGGTTTCTGGCGATGAGCAGTTCTTC.

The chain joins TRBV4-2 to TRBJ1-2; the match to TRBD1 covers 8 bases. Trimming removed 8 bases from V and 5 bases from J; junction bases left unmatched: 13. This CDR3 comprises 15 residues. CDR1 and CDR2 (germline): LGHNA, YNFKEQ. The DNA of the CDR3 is TGTGCCAGCGGGACACCTGGACAGGGAGAATATGGCTACACCTTC. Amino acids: CASGTPGQGEYGYTF.

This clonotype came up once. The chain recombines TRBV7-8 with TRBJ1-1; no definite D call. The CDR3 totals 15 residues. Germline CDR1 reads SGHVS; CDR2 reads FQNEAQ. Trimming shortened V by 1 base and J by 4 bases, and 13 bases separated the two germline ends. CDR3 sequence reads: CASSLVGGRFTEAFF. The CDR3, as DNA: TGTGCCAGCAGCTTAGTAGGCGGCCGGTTCACTGAAGCTTTCTTT. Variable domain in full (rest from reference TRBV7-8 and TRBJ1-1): GAGVSQSPRYKVAKRGQDVALRCDPISGHVSLFWYQQALGQGPEFLTYFQNEAQLDKSGLPSDRFFAERPEGSVSTLKIQRTQQEDSAVYLCASSLVGGRFTEAFFGQGTRLTVV.

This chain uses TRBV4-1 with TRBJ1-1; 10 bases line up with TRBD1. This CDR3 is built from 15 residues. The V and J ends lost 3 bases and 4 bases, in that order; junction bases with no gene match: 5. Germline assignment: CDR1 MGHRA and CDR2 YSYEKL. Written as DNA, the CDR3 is TGCGCCAGCAGCCACCCGGGACAGGGGACCACTGAAGCTTTCTTT. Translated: CASSHPGQGTTEAFF.

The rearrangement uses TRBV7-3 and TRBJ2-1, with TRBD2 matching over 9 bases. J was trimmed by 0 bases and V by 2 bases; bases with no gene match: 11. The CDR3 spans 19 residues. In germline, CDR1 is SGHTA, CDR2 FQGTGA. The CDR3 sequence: CASSLLSGSPPSSYNEQFF. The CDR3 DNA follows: TGTGCCAGCAGCTTACTTAGCGGGAGCCCACCGAGCTCCTACAATGAGCAGTTCTTC.

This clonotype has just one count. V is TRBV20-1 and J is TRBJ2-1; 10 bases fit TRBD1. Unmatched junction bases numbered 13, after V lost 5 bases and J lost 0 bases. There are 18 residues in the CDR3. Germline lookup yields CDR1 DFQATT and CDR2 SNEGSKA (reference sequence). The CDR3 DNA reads TGCAGTGCTCCCTGGATAGCGAGGACAGGGGGCTCCTACAATGAGCAGTTCTTC. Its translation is CSAPWIARTGGSYNEQFF.

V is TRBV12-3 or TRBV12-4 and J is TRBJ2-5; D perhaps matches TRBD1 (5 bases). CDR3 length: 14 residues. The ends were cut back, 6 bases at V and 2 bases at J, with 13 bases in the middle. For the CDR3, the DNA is TGTGCCAGCAGCCAAAGACAGCTACAAGAGACCCAGTACTTC. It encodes CASSQRQLQETQYF.

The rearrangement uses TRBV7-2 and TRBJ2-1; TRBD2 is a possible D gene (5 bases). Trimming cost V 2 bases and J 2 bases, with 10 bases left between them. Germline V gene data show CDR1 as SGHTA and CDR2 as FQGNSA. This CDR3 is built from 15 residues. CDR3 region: CASSLTTGTYNEQFF. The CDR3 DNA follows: TGTGCCAGCAGCTTAACTACCGGGACCTACAATGAGCAGTTCTTC.

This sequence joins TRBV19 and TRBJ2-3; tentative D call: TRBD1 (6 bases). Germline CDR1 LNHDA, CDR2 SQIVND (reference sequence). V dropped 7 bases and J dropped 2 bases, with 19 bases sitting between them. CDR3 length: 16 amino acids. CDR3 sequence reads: CASTNFGDTDTDTQYF. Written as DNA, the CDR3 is TGTGCCAGTACCAACTTCGGGGACACCGACACAGATACGCAGTATTTT.

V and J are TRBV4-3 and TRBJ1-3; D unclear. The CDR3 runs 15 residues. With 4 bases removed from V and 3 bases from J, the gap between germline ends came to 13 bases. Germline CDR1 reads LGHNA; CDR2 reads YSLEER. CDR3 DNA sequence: TGCGCCAGCAGCCCCGCTTGGGGAAATGGAAACACCATATATTTT. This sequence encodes CASSPAWGNGNTIYF.

CDR3 sequence reads: CASSPGGVLETQYF. For the CDR3, the DNA is TGTGCCAGTAGTCCAGGGGGGGTTTTAGAGACCCAGTACTTC. The chain couples TRBV19 to TRBJ2-5; D is possibly TRBD1 or TRBD2 (7 bases each). The germline V gene encodes CDR1 LNHDA and CDR2 SQIVND (reference sequence). This CDR3 has 14 amino acids. V was shortened by 5 bases and J by 4 bases, with 14 bases between the two germline ends. The full variable domain, in which reference TRBV19 and TRBJ2-5 provide the parts outside the CDR3, is DGGITQSPKYLFRKEGQNVTLSCEQNLNHDAMYWYRQDPGQGLRLIYYSQIVNDFQKGDIAEGYSVSREKKESFPLTVTSAQKNPTAFYLCASSPGGVLETQYFGPGTRLLVL.

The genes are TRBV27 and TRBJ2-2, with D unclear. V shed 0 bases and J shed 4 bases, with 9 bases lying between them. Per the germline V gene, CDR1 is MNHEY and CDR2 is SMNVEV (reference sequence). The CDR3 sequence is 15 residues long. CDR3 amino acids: CASSLSRSATGELFF. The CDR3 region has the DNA TGTGCCAGCAGTTTATCGCGGAGTGCCACCGGGGAGCTGTTTTTT.

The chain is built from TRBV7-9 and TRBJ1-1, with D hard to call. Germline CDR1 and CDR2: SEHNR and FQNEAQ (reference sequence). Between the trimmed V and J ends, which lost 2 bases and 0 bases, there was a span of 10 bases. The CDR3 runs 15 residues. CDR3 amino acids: CASSLSPAMNTEAFF. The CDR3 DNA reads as TGTGCCAGCAGCTTATCTCCCGCGATGAACACTGAAGCTTTCTTT.

DNA of the CDR3: TGCGCCAGCAGCCAAGTCGGAAACAATGAGCAGTTCTTC. Protein sequence: CASSQVGNNEQFF. The chain couples TRBV4-1 to TRBJ2-1, with D unresolved. The CDR3 spans 13 residues. Germline values: CDR1 MGHRA, CDR2 YSYEKL. V lost 1 base to trimming and J lost 5 bases, with 6 bases between them.

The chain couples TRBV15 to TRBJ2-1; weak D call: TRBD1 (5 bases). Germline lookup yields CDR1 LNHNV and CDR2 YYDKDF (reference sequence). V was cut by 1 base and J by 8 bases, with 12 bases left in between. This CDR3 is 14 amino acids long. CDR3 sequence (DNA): TGTGCCACCAGCAGAGTAGGGGCTGGTGATGAGCAGTTCTTC. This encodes CATSRVGAGDEQFF.

CDR3 sequence: CASSDVGETQYF. CDR3 bases: TGTGCCAGCAGCGACGTCGGGGAGACCCAGTACTTC. This chain uses TRBV2 with TRBJ2-5; no definite D call. Germline CDR1 reads SNHLY; CDR2 reads FYNNEI. V was cut by 6 bases and J by 5 bases, with 10 bases left in between. The CDR3 contains 12 residues.

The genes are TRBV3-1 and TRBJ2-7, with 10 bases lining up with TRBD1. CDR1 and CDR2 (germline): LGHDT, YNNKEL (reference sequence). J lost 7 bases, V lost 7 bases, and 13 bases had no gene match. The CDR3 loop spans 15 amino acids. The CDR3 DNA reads TGTGCCAGCACCACCTCGGGACAGGGGACGCCTGAGCAGTACTTC. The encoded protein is CASTTSGQGTPEQYF.

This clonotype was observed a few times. In DNA, the CDR3 is TGTGCCAGCAGTTTGTCTACAGGTTTTAACACTGAAGCTTTCTTT. Translation: CASSLSTGFNTEAFF. The chain couples TRBV27 to TRBJ1-1; D is perhaps TRBD1 (5 bases). Looked up from germline, CDR1 is MNHEY and CDR2 is SMNVEV (reference sequence). Trimming cost V 3 bases and J 2 bases, with 13 bases left between them. The CDR3 totals 15 residues.

The CDR3 sequence: CASSFGTGREETQYF. In nucleotides, the CDR3 is TGTGCCAGCAGCTTCGGGACAGGGAGAGAAGAGACCCAGTACTTC. The rearrangement uses TRBV7-9 and TRBJ2-5; 9 positions agree with TRBD1. The germline CDR1 and CDR2 sequences are SEHNR and FQNEAQ (reference sequence). This CDR3 is built from 15 residues. J gave up 3 bases and V 3 bases, and 5 bases lay outside the gene matches.

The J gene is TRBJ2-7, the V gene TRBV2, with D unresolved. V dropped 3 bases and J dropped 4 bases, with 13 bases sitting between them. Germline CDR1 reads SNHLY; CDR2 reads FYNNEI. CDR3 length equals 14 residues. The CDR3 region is CASSDGSASYEQYF. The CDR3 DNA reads TGTGCCAGCAGTGACGGTTCGGCTTCTTACGAGCAGTACTTC.

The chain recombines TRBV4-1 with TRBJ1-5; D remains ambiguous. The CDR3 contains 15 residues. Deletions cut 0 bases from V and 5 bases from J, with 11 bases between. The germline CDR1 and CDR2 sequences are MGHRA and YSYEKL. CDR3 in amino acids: CASSQDGGLHQPQHF. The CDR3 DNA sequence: TGCGCCAGCAGCCAAGACGGAGGACTACATCAGCCCCAGCATTTT.